This TCR beta chain was captured in a study of a mutant IDH1 vaccine in newly diagnosed glioma. About the research overall: Administration of eight vaccinations to patients took place in weeks 1, 3, 5, 7, 11, 15, 19, 23. Vaccinations were initiated 4-6 weeks following radiotherapy alone, or were given together with temozolomide cycles.

Turning to this clone: As yet, its antigen is unknown.

Some clones are missing from TCRdb's copy, which holds only in-frame ones; the method was immunoSEQ multiplex PCR. The sample includes 60,000 or so clones, roughly 85% of them seen just once. Germline CDR1 reads LGHNA; CDR2 reads YNFKEQ. Trimming took off 2 bases at V and 7 bases at J, with 15 bases between the two ends. This CDR3 is 15 amino acids long. The time point is: week 23, last vaccination. Each vaccine dose was 300 ug of mutant IDH1 20-mer peptide, with topical imiquimod. The clonotype was recovered from a man between 25 and 39 years old with glioma. The chain employs TRBV4-2 and TRBJ2-1; a weak D match, TRBD2 (6 bases). The material was PBMCs, obtained from a glioma patient whose treatment included an IDH1 peptide vaccine. This CDR3 reads CASSQTTNAGNEQFF. In DNA form, the CDR3 reads TGTGCCAGCAGCCAAACGACAAACGCGGGGAATGAGCAGTTCTTC.